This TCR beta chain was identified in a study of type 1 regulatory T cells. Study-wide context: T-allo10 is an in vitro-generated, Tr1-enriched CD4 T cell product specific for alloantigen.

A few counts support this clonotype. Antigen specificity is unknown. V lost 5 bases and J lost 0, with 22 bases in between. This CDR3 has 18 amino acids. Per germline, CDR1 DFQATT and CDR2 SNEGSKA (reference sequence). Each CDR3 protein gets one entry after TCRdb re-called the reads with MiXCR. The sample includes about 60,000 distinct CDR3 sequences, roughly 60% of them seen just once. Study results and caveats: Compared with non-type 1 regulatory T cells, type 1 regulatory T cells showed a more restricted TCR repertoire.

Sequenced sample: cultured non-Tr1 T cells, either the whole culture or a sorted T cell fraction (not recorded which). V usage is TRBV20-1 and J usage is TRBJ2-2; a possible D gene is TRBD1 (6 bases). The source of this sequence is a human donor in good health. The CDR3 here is CSAPVGGVSPSNTGELFF. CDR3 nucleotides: TGCAGTGCTCCGGTAGGGGGTGTGAGCCCGTCGAACACCGGGGAGCTGTTTTTT.